These 24 T cell receptor beta chains were all obtained from the same sample, sequenced in a study of cytomegalovirus exposure and HLA in healthy donors. This table comes from immunoSEQ multiplex PCR, and its TCRdb copy is limited to in-frame clones, with some not included. The sample holds about 140,000 clones; roughly nine tenths are singletons and the top ten take just under 3%. Sequenced: PBMCs. These TCRs come from a man aged 18 to 35 in good health and CMV-seronegative.

J is TRBJ2-5 and V is TRBV7-2, with D tentatively TRBD2 (6 bases). This CDR3 is 15 amino acids long. V was cut by 5 bases and J by 5 bases, with 18 bases left in between. CDR1 is SGHTA and CDR2 is FQGNSA in the germline V gene. The CDR3 loop reads CASSPFRGTVETQYF. CDR3 DNA sequence: TGTGCCAGCAGCCCCTTCCGGGGGACGGTCGAGACCCAGTACTTC.

The J gene is TRBJ2-7, the V gene TRBV18; 7 bases align to TRBD1. J gave up 6 bases and V 3 bases, and 11 bases lay outside the gene matches. In germline, CDR1 is KGHSH, CDR2 LQKENI. The CDR3 totals 15 residues. CDR3 DNA sequence: TGTGCCAGCTCACCCCCGACAGGGTACCCTTCCGAGCAGTACTTC. Its translation: CASSPPTGYPSEQYF.

The rearrangement uses TRBV6-1 and TRBJ1-2, with 7 bases aligning to TRBD1. J gave up 0 bases and V 0 bases, and 7 bases lay outside the gene matches. Per the germline V gene, CDR1 is MNHNS and CDR2 is SASEGT. The CDR3 extends over 17 amino acids. CDR3 residues: CASSEAVEGAANYGYTF. The DNA for the CDR3 is TGTGCCAGCAGTGAAGCGGTAGAGGGGGCAGCTAACTATGGCTACACCTTC.

The V call is TRBV4-1, the J call TRBJ1-1; 8 nucleotides agree with TRBD1. J gave up 4 bases and V 4 bases, and 8 bases lay outside the gene matches. Germline-derived CDR1 and CDR2 are MGHRA and YSYEKL. The CDR3 is 15 amino acids. The CDR3, as DNA: TGCGCCAGCAGCCGCCAGACAGGGGCGGGCACTGAAGCTTTCTTT. This sequence encodes CASSRQTGAGTEAFF.

Only one count was recorded for this clone. This CDR3 reads CASSLSSDGGLFF. The CDR3 DNA follows: TGTGCCAGCAGTCTGTCAAGCGACGGGGGGCTGTTTTTT. The chain couples TRBV28 to TRBJ1-4; the D gene is possibly TRBD1 (5 bases). The CDR3 loop spans 13 amino acids. The germline CDR1 and CDR2 sequences are MDHEN and SYDVKM. Trimming took 5 bases from V and 14 from J, leaving 18 bases between them.

The V call is TRBV11-2, the J call TRBJ1-2; TRBD1 is a possible D gene (5 bases). This CDR3 comprises 14 residues. Deletions cut 0 bases from V and 5 bases from J, with 10 bases between. The germline V gene has CDR1 SGHAT and CDR2 FQNNGV. Written as DNA, the CDR3 is TGTGCCAGCAGCTTAGATAGCGGGACTTATGGCTACACCTTC. This sequence encodes CASSLDSGTYGYTF. Complete variable domain (other parts from reference TRBV11-2 and TRBJ1-2): EAGVAQSPRYKIIEKRQSVAFWCNPISGHATLYWYQQILGQGPKLLIQFQNNGVVDDSQLPKDRFSAERLKGVDSTLKIQPAKLEDSAVYLCASSLDSGTYGYTFGSGTRLTVV.

The chain employs TRBV15 and TRBJ1-2; possibly TRBD1 for D (5 bases). CDR3 size: 13 residues. The V end lost 1 base, the J end lost 6 bases, and 9 bases lay between the germline ends. Looked up from germline, CDR1 is LNHNV and CDR2 is YYDKDF (reference sequence). The CDR3 nucleotides read TGTGCCACCAGCAGAGCTGGAGGGGATGGCTACACCTTC. Amino acid sequence: CATSRAGGDGYTF.

The gene calls are TRBV11-2 and TRBJ2-7, with TRBD2 identical over 8 bases. With V trimmed by 5 bases and J by 4 bases, 10 bases remained unmatched. Germline V gene sequence: CDR1 SGHAT, CDR2 FQNNGV. The CDR3 covers 15 residues. The CDR3 here is CASSPGTGGLYEQYF. CDR3 nucleotide sequence: TGTGCCAGCAGCCCAGGGACGGGAGGGCTATACGAGCAGTACTTC. Supplemented by reference TRBV11-2 and TRBJ2-7, the full variable domain reads EAGVAQSPRYKIIEKRQSVAFWCNPISGHATLYWYQQILGQGPKLLIQFQNNGVVDDSQLPKDRFSAERLKGVDSTLKIQPAKLEDSAVYLCASSPGTGGLYEQYFGPGTRLTVT.

This chain joins TRBV7-8 and TRBJ2-5; D remains unclear. V was shortened by 5 bases and J by 2 bases, with 9 bases between the two germline ends. Germline V lookup: CDR1 SGHVS, CDR2 FQNEAQ. The CDR3 loop spans 13 amino acids. The CDR3 sequence is CASSQSPQETQYF. The CDR3 DNA is TGTGCCAGCAGCCAATCCCCACAAGAGACCCAGTACTTC.

This chain links TRBV5-4 with TRBJ2-7; D possibly corresponds to TRBD2 (6 bases). The V gene lost 1 base and the J gene lost 3 bases, with 14 bases spanning the gap. The CDR3 is 15 amino acids. The germline V gene encodes CDR1 SGHNT and CDR2 YYREEE (reference sequence). CDR3 DNA sequence: TGTGCCAGCAGCTTGCCGGGAGAGATTGGCTACGAGCAGTACTTC. As protein: CASSLPGEIGYEQYF.

This clone has just one count. The chain uses TRBV20-1 and TRBJ1-1; 7 bases are a match to TRBD1. The CDR3 covers 11 residues. The junction had 9 bases not matched to a gene; V was cut back by 6 bases and J by 11 bases. Germline-derived CDR1 and CDR2 are DFQATT and SNEGSKA (reference sequence). In DNA, the CDR3 is TGCAGTGCCCAGGACAGGTTGGGGGCTTTCTTT. It codes for CSAQDRLGAFF.

This rearrangement joins TRBV27 to TRBJ2-7; 8 bases fit TRBD2. The CDR3 spans 13 residues. With 6 bases clipped from V and 2 bases from J, the junction kept 3 bases outside the gene matches. Germline CDR1 MNHEY, CDR2 SMNVEV (reference sequence). Written as DNA, the CDR3 is TGTGCCAGCAGGCGGGAGGCCCCCTACGAGCAGTACTTC. It is translated as CASRREAPYEQYF.

The genes are TRBV6-1 and TRBJ2-7; TRBD1 matches at 9 bases. CDR1 is MNHNS and CDR2 is SASEGT in the germline V gene. CDR3 size: 13 residues. V lost 7 bases, J lost 5 bases, and 6 bases stayed unmatched. CDR3 nucleotide sequence: TGTGCCAGCACCGGGACAGGGATGCACGAGCAGTACTTC. Protein product: CASTGTGMHEQYF.

The chain has TRBV5-1 and TRBJ1-1; no reliable D call. With 2 bases removed from V and 1 base from J, the gap between germline ends came to 6 bases. This CDR3 is built from 13 residues. Per germline, CDR1 SGHRS and CDR2 YFSETQ. CDR3: CASSLEGNTEAFF. In DNA form, the CDR3 reads TGCGCCAGCAGCTTAGAGGGGAACACTGAAGCTTTCTTT.

Written as DNA, the CDR3 is TGTGCCAGTAGTATCGGGTCCAATGAGCAGTTCTTC. Residues: CASSIGSNEQFF. The V gene is TRBV19, the J gene TRBJ2-1; D is unresolved. The CDR3 is 12 residues long. The V and J ends lost 3 bases and 6 bases respectively, with 6 bases between them. Germline assignment: CDR1 LNHDA and CDR2 SQIVND (reference sequence).

The chain has TRBV19 and TRBJ2-1; 8 nucleotides match TRBD2. The CDR3 spans 16 residues. V trimming: 6 bases; J trimming: 0 bases; junction bases outside the gene matches: 7. Germline CDR1 is LNHDA and CDR2 is SQIVND (reference sequence). CDR3 loop: CASSSRTSNSYNEQFF. The CDR3 nucleotides are TGTGCCAGTAGCTCAAGGACTAGCAACTCCTACAATGAGCAGTTCTTC.

The J gene is TRBJ1-1, the V gene TRBV6-5, with TRBD1 as a possible D gene (5 bases). The CDR3 extends over 14 amino acids. Germline CDR1 MNHEY, CDR2 SVGAGI. The V gene lost 0 bases and the J gene lost 3 bases, with 8 bases spanning the gap. The CDR3 region has the DNA TGTGCCAGCAGTTACTCGAAGGGGTACACTGAAGCTTTCTTT. As protein: CASSYSKGYTEAFF.

Regarding this clone: One end of the junction does not line up with germline, which may come from a read error. The CDR3 region is CASRDTGAPYEQYF. The CDR3 DNA reads as TGCGCCAGCCGTGACACAGGGGCCCCCTACGAGCAGTACTTC. The rearrangement links TRBV10-2 to TRBJ2-7, with TRBD1 matching 7 bases. Germline V gives CDR1 WSHSY, CDR2 SAAADI. The CDR3 is made up of 14 amino acids.

This clone was counted once. This rearrangement joins TRBV5-1 to TRBJ1-1, with 9 bases matching TRBD1. The CDR3 runs to 15 residues. Germline CDR1 is SGHRS and CDR2 is YFSETQ. J gave up 3 bases and V 3 bases, and 6 bases lay outside the gene matches. CDR3 residues: CASSWGTGRYTEAFF. CDR3 DNA: TGCGCCAGCAGCTGGGGGACAGGGCGGTACACTGAAGCTTTCTTT.

The chain has TRBV4-3 and TRBJ2-1, with 10 bases lining up with TRBD2. The CDR3 contains 22 residues. Germline V CDR1 and CDR2: LGHNA, YSLEER. V was pared by 0 bases and J by 9 bases, with 26 bases of the junction left unmatched. The CDR3 here is CASSQEGSGLAGVSGTDSEQFF. The DNA for the CDR3 is TGCGCCAGCAGCCAAGAGGGGTCAGGCCTAGCGGGAGTATCAGGTACGGATAGTGAGCAGTTCTTC.

The chain couples TRBV28 to TRBJ1-1; unclear D gene. Germline lookup yields CDR1 MDHEN and CDR2 SYDVKM. This CDR3 has 13 amino acids. V shed 6 bases and J shed 2 bases, with 10 bases lying between them. The CDR3 loop is CASSPPGNTEAFF. The CDR3 DNA is TGTGCCAGCAGCCCGCCGGGAAACACTGAAGCTTTCTTT. The full variable domain, with the rest looked up from reference TRBV28 and TRBJ1-1, is DVKVTQSSRYLVKRTGEKVFLECVQDMDHENMFWYRQDPGLGLRLIYFSYDVKMKEKGDIPEGYSVSREKKERFSLILESASTNQTSMYLCASSPPGNTEAFFGQGTRLTVV.

The chain carries TRBV7-7 and TRBJ2-5, with 12 nucleotides matching TRBD2. This CDR3 has 14 amino acids. J gave up 5 bases and V 5 bases, and 3 bases lay outside the gene matches. The germline V gene has CDR1 SSHAT and CDR2 FNYEAQ (reference sequence). This CDR3 is CASSPGLAGETQYF. Here the CDR3 DNA reads TGTGCCAGCAGCCCTGGACTAGCGGGGGAGACCCAGTACTTC.

This chain uses TRBV4-2 with TRBJ2-7, with TRBD1 matching 9 bases. Per germline, CDR1 LGHNA and CDR2 YNFKEQ. V was pared by 1 base and J by 4 bases, with 5 bases of the junction left unmatched. The CDR3 runs to 15 residues. CDR3 bases: TGTGCCAGCAGCCAAGCCTTCGGGACAGGGTACGAGCAGTACTTC. Protein product: CASSQAFGTGYEQYF.

The chain recombines TRBV28 with TRBJ2-7; no reliable D call. The germline V gene encodes CDR1 MDHEN and CDR2 SYDVKM. V lost 5 bases to trimming and J lost 3 bases, with 11 bases between them. CDR3 length: 13 residues. The CDR3 nucleotides read TGTGCCAGCAGTGCCGCTAAGTACTACGAGCAGTACTTC. It is translated as CASSAAKYYEQYF.